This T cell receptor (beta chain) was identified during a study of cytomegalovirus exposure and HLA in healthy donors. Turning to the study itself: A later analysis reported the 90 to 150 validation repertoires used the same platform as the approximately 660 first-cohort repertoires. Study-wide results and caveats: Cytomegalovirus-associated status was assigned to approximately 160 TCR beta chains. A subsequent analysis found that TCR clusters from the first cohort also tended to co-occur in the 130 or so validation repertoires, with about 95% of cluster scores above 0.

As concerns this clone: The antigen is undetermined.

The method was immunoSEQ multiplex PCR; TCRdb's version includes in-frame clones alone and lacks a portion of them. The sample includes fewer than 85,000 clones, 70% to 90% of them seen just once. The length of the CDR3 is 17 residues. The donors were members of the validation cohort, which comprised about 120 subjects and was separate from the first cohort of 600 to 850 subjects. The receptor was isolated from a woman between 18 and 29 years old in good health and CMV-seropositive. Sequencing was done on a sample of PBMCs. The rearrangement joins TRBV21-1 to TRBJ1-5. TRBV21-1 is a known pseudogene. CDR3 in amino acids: CASSNRLPSGPQQPQHF. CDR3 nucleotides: TGTGCCAGCAGCAACCGGCTCCCGAGCGGACCTCAACAGCCCCAGCATTTT.